The 27 T cell receptor beta chains presented below share a single source sample, sequenced in a study of blood T cell repertoires in COVID-19. Sequencing was performed with immunoSEQ multiplex PCR; in TCRdb, only in-frame clones are kept and a portion is missing. Here the sample spans about 280,000 clones, approximately 78% being singletons. The sample taken for sequencing was PBMCs or T cells enriched from blood (not recorded which). Receptors were obtained from a man aged 35-49 years who had been exposed to COVID-19.

V gene TRBV2 combines with J gene TRBJ2-3; D perhaps matches TRBD1 (5 bases). Per the germline V gene, CDR1 is SNHLY and CDR2 is FYNNEI. V was clipped by 4 bases and J by 1 base, with 12 bases between them. The CDR3 covers 15 residues. The CDR3: CASSGRDSGTDTQYF. CDR3 DNA sequence: TGTGCCAGCAGTGGTAGAGACAGCGGCACAGATACGCAGTATTTT.

The CDR3 is CASRSGGSWHTEAFF. Written as DNA, the CDR3 is TGTGCCAGCAGGTCAGGGGGATCATGGCACACTGAAGCTTTCTTT. The chain links TRBV6-1 to TRBJ1-1, with 7 bases lining up with TRBD1. CDR3 length: 15 amino acids. In germline, CDR1 is MNHNS, CDR2 SASEGT. Trimming took 6 bases from V and 3 from J; bases not matched to a gene: 10.

This chain joins TRBV5-4 and TRBJ2-3; D is possibly TRBD2 (6 bases). The V gene lost 4 bases and the J gene lost 4 bases, with 13 bases spanning the gap. CDR1 and CDR2 from the germline V gene are SGHNT and YYREEE (reference sequence). The CDR3 has 14 residues. The CDR3 protein is CASSPEAGPDTQYF. In DNA form, the CDR3 reads TGTGCCAGCAGCCCGGAGGCGGGGCCAGATACGCAGTATTTT. The whole variable domain, remainder taken from reference TRBV5-4 and TRBJ2-3, is ETGVTQSPTHLIKTRGQQVTLRCSSQSGHNTVSWYQQALGQGPQFIFQYYREEENGRGNFPPRFSGLQFPNYSSELNVNALELDDSALYLCASSPEAGPDTQYFGPGTRLTVL.

This chain links TRBV11-3 with TRBJ2-7; D is uncertain. The CDR3 consists of 15 residues. The germline V gene encodes CDR1 SGHNT and CDR2 YENEEA. The V end was cut by 0 bases, the J end by 0 bases, with 9 bases between. The DNA of the CDR3 is TGTGCCAGCAGCTTAGATGGCGGTAGCTCCTACGAGCAGTACTTC. It yields the protein CASSLDGGSSYEQYF.

This chain uses TRBV7-8 with TRBJ2-7; 9 nucleotides line up with TRBD2. The CDR3 is 15 residues long. Looked up from germline, CDR1 is SGHVS and CDR2 is FQNEAQ. V was pared by 3 bases and J by 4 bases, with 7 bases of the junction left unmatched. The CDR3 DNA is TGTGCCAGCAGCTTTAGCGGGAGCCCCCTATACGAGCAGTACTTC. It yields the protein CASSFSGSPLYEQYF.

The genes are TRBV19 and TRBJ1-5, with D perhaps matching TRBD1 (6 bases). The germline gives CDR1 LNHDA, CDR2 SQIVND (reference sequence). V was shortened by 2 bases and J by 5 bases, with 31 bases between the two germline ends. This CDR3 comprises 21 residues. In nucleotides, the CDR3 is TGTGCCAGTAGTATATCCAGGGTCAGTCTTATCGCCAGGGGAGGGGATCAGCCCCAGCATTTT. Its protein product is CASSISRVSLIARGGDQPQHF.

This clone appeared a single time. This chain uses TRBV27 with TRBJ1-5; weak D call: TRBD1 (6 bases). CDR3 length equals 17 residues. Trimming stripped 5 bases from V and 0 bases from J, with 17 bases between. The V gene's germline CDR1 is MNHEY and CDR2 SMNVEV (reference sequence). The CDR3 is CASSPGAGQYSNQPQHF. In DNA, the CDR3 is TGTGCCAGCAGTCCAGGGGCAGGCCAGTATAGCAATCAGCCCCAGCATTTT.

This clone was counted a single time. The chain employs TRBV18 and TRBJ1-1; 7 bases fit TRBD1. Germline V CDR1 and CDR2: KGHSH, LQKENI. V was clipped by 5 bases and J by 1 base; unmatched bases: 22. This CDR3 has 20 residues. DNA for the CDR3: TGTGCCAGCTCATCATACAGGGGCTTATCTCAATCTCCATCGAACACTGAAGCTTTCTTT. Its protein is CASSSYRGLSQSPSNTEAFF.

The chain joins TRBV2 to TRBJ1-4; the match to TRBD1 covers 8 bases. The germline CDR1 and CDR2 sequences are SNHLY and FYNNEI. Trimming at V came to 5 bases and at J to 8 bases, leaving 13 bases not matched to a gene. The CDR3 consists of 16 residues. The CDR3: CASSFAPPGTGEKLFF. CDR3 bases: TGTGCCAGCAGTTTCGCCCCACCGGGGACAGGAGAAAAACTGTTTTTT.

The chain has TRBV5-5 and TRBJ1-5; no clear D gene. The length of the CDR3 is 15 residues. Germline loops: CDR1 SGHKS, CDR2 YYEKEE (reference sequence). V was clipped by 0 bases and J by 3 bases, with 10 bases between them. The CDR3 sequence: CASSLAGLSNQPQHF. As DNA, the CDR3 is TGTGCCAGCAGCTTGGCCGGACTTTCCAATCAGCCCCAGCATTTT.

The chain recombines TRBV5-4 with TRBJ1-1; no firm D call. The V gene lost 1 base and the J gene lost 2 bases, with 3 bases spanning the gap. This CDR3 region has 12 residues. The germline V gene has CDR1 SGHNT and CDR2 YYREEE (reference sequence). The CDR3 region is CASSLSNTEAFF. The DNA of the CDR3 is TGTGCCAGCAGCTTGTCTAACACTGAAGCTTTCTTT. The full variable domain, its missing parts supplied by reference TRBV5-4 and TRBJ1-1, is ETGVTQSPTHLIKTRGQQVTLRCSSQSGHNTVSWYQQALGQGPQFIFQYYREEENGRGNFPPRFSGLQFPNYSSELNVNALELDDSALYLCASSLSNTEAFFGQGTRLTVV.

The V call is TRBV5-4, the J call TRBJ1-1; perhaps TRBD1 as D (5 bases). Germline V lookup: CDR1 SGHNT, CDR2 YYREEE (reference sequence). V dropped 5 bases and J dropped 1 base, with 9 bases sitting between them. The CDR3 has 13 amino acids. The CDR3 sequence: CASRRQGNTEAFF. CDR3 in DNA: TGTGCCAGCAGACGCCAGGGGAACACTGAAGCTTTCTTT.

The chain carries TRBV10-3 and TRBJ1-4; D may be TRBD1 (5 bases). V was clipped by 6 bases and J by 7 bases, with 9 bases between them. This CDR3 contains 12 residues. Germline V gene lookup returns CDR1 ENHRY and CDR2 SYGVKD. The CDR3 DNA is TGTGCCATCAGGGGGCGCGGTGAAAAACTGTTTTTT. Translation gives CAIRGRGEKLFF.

This chain links TRBV4-1 with TRBJ1-3; TRBD1 matches at 7 bases. Germline CDR1 is MGHRA and CDR2 is YSYEKL. The CDR3 covers 16 residues. Trimming removed 0 bases from V and 8 bases from J; junction bases left unmatched: 10. The CDR3 reads CASSQDPTGAGYTIYF. The CDR3 DNA follows: TGCGCCAGCAGCCAAGACCCCACAGGGGCTGGGTACACCATATATTTT.

This clone was counted only a few times. The genes are TRBV30 and TRBJ2-5, with a possible D match to TRBD2 (5 bases). The CDR3 runs 11 residues. Germline assignment: CDR1 GTSNPN and CDR2 SVGIG (reference sequence). Trimming removed 3 bases at V and 5 bases at J, with 7 bases between. CDR3 amino acids: CAWSGVETQYF. In DNA form, the CDR3 reads TGTGCCTGGAGCGGGGTGGAGACCCAGTACTTC. The variable domain in full, completed from reference TRBV30 and TRBJ2-5, reads SQTIHQWPATLVQPVGSPLSLECTVEGTSNPNLYWYRQAAGRGLQLLFYSVGIGQISSEVPQNLSASRPQDRQFILSSKKLLLSDSGFYLCAWSGVETQYFGPGTRLLVL.

CDR3 in DNA: TGTGCCAGCAGTGTCCAGACAGGCCGGCTGGGTGGCTACACCTTC. Protein: CASSVQTGRLGGYTF. The chain links TRBV2 to TRBJ1-2; D might be TRBD1 (6 bases). This CDR3 comprises 15 residues. V lost 4 bases and J 7 bases, leaving 19 bases between the germline ends. Germline V gene data show CDR1 as SNHLY and CDR2 as FYNNEI.

CDR3 nucleotides: TGTGCCAGCAGCAGGACAAGCTACGAGCAGTACTTC. It specifies CASSRTSYEQYF. The chain links TRBV7-8 to TRBJ2-7, with TRBD1 as a possible D gene (5 bases). This CDR3 is built from 12 residues. Trimming took off 5 bases at V and 3 bases at J, with 8 bases between the two ends. Germline assignment: CDR1 SGHVS and CDR2 FQNEAQ.

This sequence joins TRBV15 and TRBJ1-3, with 7 positions matching TRBD1. The germline gives CDR1 LNHNV, CDR2 YYDKDF (reference sequence). V shed 0 bases, J shed 3 bases, and the junction held 8 bases outside the gene matches. This CDR3 is built from 17 residues. CDR3 nucleotides: TGTGCCACCAGCAGAGATCACCCGGACAGGTTTGGAAACACCATATATTTT. Protein sequence: CATSRDHPDRFGNTIYF.

The chain recombines TRBV30 with TRBJ2-3, with D possibly matching TRBD2 (5 bases). This CDR3 region has 13 residues. Per germline, CDR1 GTSNPN and CDR2 SVGIG (reference sequence). Trimming removed 4 bases from V and 2 bases from J, with 10 bases in between. CDR3 protein: CAWTGGPTDTQYF. DNA of the CDR3: TGTGCCTGGACTGGCGGGCCCACAGATACGCAGTATTTT.

The chain is built from TRBV27 and TRBJ2-1; the match to TRBD1 covers 7 bases. Germline-derived CDR1 and CDR2 are MNHEY and SMNVEV (reference sequence). The CDR3 covers 17 residues. Losses at the gene ends were 3 bases for V and 4 bases for J; bases not matched to a gene: 12. As DNA, the CDR3 is TGTGCCAGCAGTTTCCTATATACCGGGACAGCGTACAATGAGCAGTTCTTC. Encoded protein: CASSFLYTGTAYNEQFF.

The J gene is TRBJ2-2, the V gene TRBV9; 8 bases are shared with TRBD1. The germline V gene has CDR1 SGDLS and CDR2 YYNGEE. V gave up 4 bases and J gave up 9 bases; unmatched junction bases: 8. CDR3 length equals 14 residues. Here the CDR3 reads CASSPQGAPRELFF. Written as DNA, the CDR3 is TGTGCCAGCAGCCCCCAGGGGGCGCCAAGGGAGCTGTTTTTT.

The J gene is TRBJ2-7, the V gene TRBV14, with 7 bases aligning to TRBD1. The ends lost 0 bases at V and 0 bases at J; junction bases unmatched: 2. Germline lookup yields CDR1 SGHDN and CDR2 FVKESK. The CDR3 sequence is 15 residues long. The CDR3 DNA sequence: TGTGCCAGCAGCCAAGAAGGGGGCAGCTCCTACGAGCAGTACTTC. This translates into CASSQEGGSSYEQYF.

The chain employs TRBV5-1 and TRBJ2-7; TRBD2 matches 8 bases. From germline, CDR1 is SGHRS and CDR2 YFSETQ. The CDR3 consists of 15 residues. Trimming at V came to 4 bases and at J to 4 bases, leaving 10 bases not matched to a gene. CDR3 nucleotides: TGCGCCAGCAGCCCCCGGGCTAGCGGGTCTTACGAGCAGTACTTC. Translation gives CASSPRASGSYEQYF.

The chain couples TRBV5-1 to TRBJ2-3, with 9 nucleotides matching TRBD1. The CDR3 has 15 residues. V shed 4 bases and J 4 bases; nucleotides not matched to a gene: 7. The V gene's germline CDR1 is SGHRS and CDR2 YFSETQ. CDR3 sequence (DNA): TGCGCCAGCAGCATACAGGGGGCGCAGGCAGATACGCAGTATTTT. It specifies CASSIQGAQADTQYF.

The table lists this clone with a count of one. CDR3 sequence: CASSQTGIANEKLFF. In nucleotides, the CDR3 is TGTGCCAGCAGCCAGACAGGCATTGCTAATGAAAAACTGTTTTTT. V usage is TRBV9 and J usage is TRBJ1-4, with a possible D match to TRBD1 (6 bases). Per germline, CDR1 SGDLS and CDR2 YYNGEE. This CDR3 spans 15 amino acids. The V end was cut by 4 bases, the J end by 3 bases, with 13 bases between.

J is TRBJ2-1 and V is TRBV27; a weak D match, TRBD1 (6 bases). V dropped 8 bases and J dropped 2 bases, with 16 bases sitting between them. Germline CDR1 MNHEY, CDR2 SMNVEV (reference sequence). The CDR3 extends over 15 amino acids. The CDR3 is CASGGGLWAYNEQFF. CDR3 in DNA: TGTGCCAGCGGGGGCGGACTTTGGGCCTACAATGAGCAGTTCTTC.

The V call is TRBV7-3, the J call TRBJ2-2; TRBD1 agrees at 7 bases. The CDR3 is 16 amino acids. Germline V gives CDR1 SGHTA, CDR2 FQGTGA. Losses at the gene ends were 6 bases for V and 1 base for J; bases not matched to a gene: 8. The CDR3 nucleotides read TGTGCCAGCAGTACAGGGGTATCAAGGAACACCGGGGAGCTGTTTTTT. Its translation: CASSTGVSRNTGELFF.